This T cell receptor beta chain appears in the sequencing data of a study of blood T cell repertoires in COVID-19. In the study overall: Italy, Spain and the United States were the sources of the convalescent and acute COVID-19 samples. Sample material is recorded as cDNA or gDNA derived from T cells, B-cell-depleted T cells, or PBMCs.

V shed 0 bases and J shed 5 bases, with 14 bases lying between them. Germline CDR1 is SGDLS and CDR2 is YYNGEE. The CDR3 is made up of 15 amino acids. Study processing details: Quantification of nucleated cells was approximated via reference gene primer amplification. Profiled with immunoSEQ multiplex PCR; TCRdb holds only in-frame clones, not every one. That table furnishes V, J and clone size, whereas the DNA furnished D and trimming. The sample has some 260,000 clones, approximately 88% seen once. Sequencing was performed on peripheral blood. The source of this sequence is a human donor in a cohort sampled during active COVID-19. The chain has TRBV9 and TRBJ2-5; D might be TRBD2 (6 bases). CDR3 sequence: CASSVEDTEGETQYF. DNA of the CDR3: TGTGCCAGCAGCGTAGAGGACACGGAGGGGGAGACCCAGTACTTC.